The 14 T cell receptor beta chains in this list originate from one sample, sequenced in a study of cytomegalovirus exposure and HLA in healthy donors. The PCR was carried out with 60 Vbeta primers and 13 Jbeta primers. The assay was immunoSEQ multiplex PCR, and TCRdb's table has in-frame clones only and misses some. The table includes about 98,000 clones, 74% detected once. The specimen sequenced was PBMCs. The receptor source for this set is a male donor in good health and CMV-seronegative.

The CDR3 bases are TGTGCCAGTAGTATAGATCTATTTGGACAGGGAGCCTACGAGCAGTACTTC. Translating it yields CASSIDLFGQGAYEQYF. The rearrangement links TRBV19 to TRBJ2-7, with 8 nucleotides matching TRBD1. Germline trimming cut 0 bases from V and 2 bases from J; bases unmatched to any gene: 9. Looked up from germline, CDR1 is LNHDA and CDR2 is SQIVND (reference sequence). CDR3 length: 17 amino acids. Full variable domain (remainder filled in from reference TRBV19 and TRBJ2-7): DGGITQSPKYLFRKEGQNVTLSCEQNLNHDAMYWYRQDPGQGLRLIYYSQIVNDFQKGDIAEGYSVSREKKESFPLTVTSAQKNPTAFYLCASSIDLFGQGAYEQYFGPGTRLTVT.

The rearrangement links TRBV28 to TRBJ1-2; D is undetermined. Trimming stripped 7 bases from V and 5 bases from J, with 14 bases between. This CDR3 has 13 amino acids. CDR1 MDHEN and CDR2 SYDVKM come from the germline V gene. Written as DNA, the CDR3 is TGTGCCAGCACTTGGGCCCGAGGGTATGGCTACACCTTC. Translation: CASTWARGYGYTF.

CDR3 DNA: TGCAGCGTTGAACAGGGGACCTATGGCTACACCTTC. It is translated as CSVEQGTYGYTF. The genes are TRBV29-1 and TRBJ1-2, with a possible D match to TRBD1 (6 bases). Germline V CDR1 and CDR2: SQVTM, ANQGSEA. The CDR3 is 12 amino acids. Trimming left V 2 bases short and J 4 bases short, with 8 bases between.

The rearrangement uses TRBV5-4 and TRBJ2-1; 12 bases fit TRBD2. Unmatched junction bases numbered 6, after V lost 4 bases and J lost 4 bases. Germline V CDR1 and CDR2: SGHNT, YYREEE (reference sequence). This CDR3 region has 16 residues. The DNA for the CDR3 is TGTGCCAGCAGCGATCCGGGACTAGCGGGTTACAATGAGCAGTTCTTC. Translated: CASSDPGLAGYNEQFF.

The J gene is TRBJ2-2, the V gene TRBV13, with D hard to call. The CDR3 is 15 amino acids. V lost 2 bases to trimming and J lost 0 bases, with 7 bases between them. The germline gives CDR1 PRHDT, CDR2 FYEKMQ (reference sequence). The CDR3 nucleotides are TGTGCCAGCAGCTTATCTCCGGCGAACACCGGGGAGCTGTTTTTT. This encodes CASSLSPANTGELFF.

This chain connects TRBV7-2 to TRBJ2-7; TRBD1 agrees at 9 bases. This CDR3 is built from 15 residues. V was pared by 4 bases and J by 3 bases, with 7 bases of the junction left unmatched. Germline CDR1 is SGHTA and CDR2 is FQGNSA. The CDR3 coding sequence is TGTGCCAGCAGCTCCACCGGGACAGGGAACTACGAGCAGTACTTC. Protein sequence: CASSSTGTGNYEQYF.

This sequence joins TRBV6-5 and TRBJ2-7; 9 positions match TRBD2. Germline V gene lookup returns CDR1 MNHEY and CDR2 SVGAGI. The CDR3 runs to 16 residues. Trimming cost V 2 bases and J 3 bases; bases outside gene matches: 8. The CDR3, as DNA: TGTGCCAGCAGTTACACGCCTAGCGGGATAGGCTACGAGCAGTACTTC. Its protein is CASSYTPSGIGYEQYF.

The chain employs TRBV27 and TRBJ2-2, with 9 positions matching TRBD2. V trimming: 3 bases; J trimming: 6 bases; junction bases outside the gene matches: 5. In germline, CDR1 is MNHEY, CDR2 SMNVEV (reference sequence). The CDR3 length is 15 residues. CDR3 in DNA: TGTGCCAGCAGTTTTGGGCTAGCGGGACCCGGGGAGCTGTTTTTT. This gives the protein CASSFGLAGPGELFF.

This clone was found a few times. This chain connects TRBV7-9 to TRBJ2-7; D gene unclear. Germline loops: CDR1 SEHNR, CDR2 FQNEAQ (reference sequence). The CDR3 is made up of 13 amino acids. V was clipped by 2 bases and J by 3 bases, with 8 bases between them. As DNA, the CDR3 is TGTGCCAGCAGCTTAACATTTGGCTACGAGCAGTACTTC. Residues: CASSLTFGYEQYF.

The V and J genes are TRBV11-3 and TRBJ2-3; the D gene is possibly TRBD1 (6 bases). V lost 1 base and J 6 bases, leaving 17 bases between the germline ends. Germline-derived CDR1 and CDR2 are SGHNT and YENEEA. The CDR3 runs to 16 residues. CDR3 residues: CASSLGLKTGSDTQYF. CDR3 bases: TGTGCCAGCAGCTTAGGGCTGAAGACAGGCAGCGATACGCAGTATTTT.

This clone came up a few times. V gene TRBV4-3 combines with J gene TRBJ1-1, with TRBD1 matching over 8 bases. The CDR3 loop spans 17 amino acids. Germline values: CDR1 LGHNA, CDR2 YSLEER. V was clipped by 0 bases and J by 11 bases; unmatched bases: 17. Here the CDR3 reads CASSQDLPPLVTGEAFF. The CDR3 bases are TGCGCCAGCAGCCAAGATCTCCCCCCATTAGTGACAGGGGAGGCTTTCTTT.

The chain joins TRBV7-9 to TRBJ1-2; no clear D. V dropped 1 base and J dropped 2 bases, with 8 bases sitting between them. The CDR3 covers 14 residues. Germline CDR1 and CDR2: SEHNR and FQNEAQ (reference sequence). The CDR3 region has the DNA TGTGCCAGCAGCTTAGGCCCACAGAACTATGGCTACACCTTC. Translated: CASSLGPQNYGYTF.

The V gene is TRBV10-3, the J gene TRBJ1-2, with D perhaps matching TRBD1 (6 bases). The CDR3 length is 15 residues. V gave up 8 bases and J gave up 4 bases, with 20 bases separating them. Germline CDR1 ENHRY, CDR2 SYGVKD. In DNA, the CDR3 is TGTGCCATCCCCTTCGGAGAGGGGGTTACCTATGGCTACACCTTC. This codes for CAIPFGEGVTYGYTF.

There are a few counts of this clone. The chain has TRBV27 and TRBJ1-5; no clear D gene. V lost 0 bases and J lost 3, with 9 bases in between. This CDR3 is 15 amino acids long. Germline values: CDR1 MNHEY, CDR2 SMNVEV (reference sequence). The CDR3 DNA follows: TGTGCCAGCAGTTTATCGCCGCGCCCCAATCAGCCCCAGCATTTT. Its translation: CASSLSPRPNQPQHF.